Shown below are 18 T cell receptor beta chains from a single sample sequenced in a study of T cells in Graves' hyperthyroidism and ophthalmopathy. Amplification targeted TCR beta CDR3 regions from RNA transcripts. The TCR CDR3 first-round RT-PCR relied on the HTBI primer set. TCRdb re-analysed the multiplex PCR reads in MiXCR, keeping a single row per CDR3 protein. The repertoire includes more than 450,000 distinct CDR3 sequences, about 20% of them detected once, and roughly 47% sits in the top ten. Sequenced: blood. These TCRs come from a man aged 40-49 years with Graves' ophthalmopathy.

In its sample, this clonotype was seen once. A read error may explain this, as a much larger clone is one base away. The chain links TRBV5-1 to TRBJ1-1; perhaps TRBD1 as D (6 bases). This CDR3 has 15 amino acids. Germline loops: CDR1 SGHRS, CDR2 YFSETQ. Written as DNA, the CDR3 is TGCGCCAGCAGCGTCTCCGGGACACAGAACACTAAAGCTTTCTTT. Protein product: CASSVSGTQNTKAFF.

In this sample, this clonotype turned up many times. The gene calls are TRBV6-2 or TRBV6-3 and TRBJ1-1; D gene uncertain. The germline V gene has CDR1 MNHEY and CDR2 SVGEGT. This CDR3 comprises 13 residues. The V gene lost 2 bases and the J gene lost 2 bases, with 6 bases spanning the gap. The chain's CDR3 is CASSYGINTEAFF. The CDR3 nucleotides are TGTGCCAGCAGTTACGGGATCAACACTGAAGCTTTCTTT.

The gene calls are TRBV6-9 and TRBJ2-2; 7 bases map to TRBD1. V dropped 7 bases and J dropped 0; count of bases not matched to a gene: 8. Germline V gene sequence: CDR1 MNHGY, CDR2 SVAAGI. CDR3 length: 16 amino acids. As DNA, the CDR3 is TGTGCCAGCAATCACGACAGGGCTCCGAACACCGGGGAGCTGTTTTTT. Its protein is CASNHDRAPNTGELFF.

The sample holds many counts of this clonotype. The gene calls are TRBV9 and TRBJ2-3; 10 bases are shared with TRBD2. Unmatched junction bases numbered 10, after V lost 2 bases and J lost 4 bases. Germline CDR1 reads SGDLS; CDR2 reads YYNGEE. The CDR3 sequence is 17 residues long. The CDR3 loop is CASSVNRAGGPSDTQYF. DNA of the CDR3: TGTGCCAGCAGCGTCAACCGAGCGGGAGGGCCGTCAGATACGCAGTATTTT. Looking up the rest from reference TRBV9 and TRBJ2-3 gives the full variable domain: DSGVTQTPKHLITATGQRVTLRCSPRSGDLSVYWYQQSLDQGLQFLIQYYNGEERAKGNILERFSAQQFPDLHSELNLSSLELGDSALYFCASSVNRAGGPSDTQYFGPGTRLTVL.

There are a few counts of this clonotype. This chain links TRBV7-9 with TRBJ2-3, with a weak D call TRBD2 (6 bases). The CDR3 is made up of 16 amino acids. CDR1 is SEHNR and CDR2 is FQNEAQ in the germline V gene (reference sequence). Trimming stripped 6 bases from V and 2 bases from J, with 18 bases between. The CDR3 protein is CASSPEEGEATDTQYF. Here the CDR3 DNA reads TGTGCCAGCAGTCCGGAGGAAGGGGAGGCCACAGATACGCAGTATTTT.

This clonotype has only a few counts. CDR3 in DNA: TGCGCCAGCAGCTTGGATGGTGGGGGGGAAGCTTTCTTT. Translated, it gives CASSLDGGGEAFF. The chain uses TRBV5-1 and TRBJ1-1; D is perhaps TRBD1 (5 bases). The CDR3 is 13 residues long. The germline V gene encodes CDR1 SGHRS and CDR2 YFSETQ. V lost 0 bases, J lost 8 bases, and 11 bases lay in between.

The chain uses TRBV5-1 and TRBJ2-3; 9 positions match TRBD1. CDR1 and CDR2 from the germline V gene are SGHRS and YFSETQ. The CDR3 consists of 14 residues. J gave up 6 bases and V 2 bases, and 4 bases lay outside the gene matches. Here the CDR3 reads CASSFRTGVDTQYF. The CDR3 nucleotides are TGCGCCAGCAGCTTCCGGACAGGGGTTGATACGCAGTATTTT. The complete variable domain, with remaining parts taken from reference TRBV5-1 and TRBJ2-3, reads KAGVTQTPRYLIKTRGQQVTLSCSPISGHRSVSWYQQTPGQGLQFLFEYFSETQRNKGNFPGRFSGRQFSNSRSEMNVSTLELGDSALYLCASSFRTGVDTQYFGPGTRLTVL.

This clonotype has ten or more counts. The V gene is TRBV20-1, the J gene TRBJ2-3; D is perhaps TRBD2 (6 bases). This CDR3 region has 13 residues. V was clipped by 5 bases and J by 2 bases, with 11 bases between them. Looked up from germline, CDR1 is DFQATT and CDR2 is SNEGSKA (reference sequence). The CDR3 is CSAGGGTTDTQYF. CDR3 coding DNA: TGCAGTGCTGGAGGCGGGACCACAGATACGCAGTATTTT.

This chain links TRBV11-2 with TRBJ2-1; 14 bases align to TRBD2. CDR3 length: 20 amino acids. J gave up 4 bases and V 8 bases, and 19 bases lay outside the gene matches. The germline V gene has CDR1 SGHAT and CDR2 FQNNGV. CDR3 sequence reads: CASGYPPTGTSGRRYNEQFF. In nucleotides, the CDR3 is TGTGCCAGCGGATACCCCCCTACCGGGACTAGCGGGAGAAGGTACAATGAGCAGTTCTTC. The full variable domain, in which reference TRBV11-2 and TRBJ2-1 provide the parts outside the CDR3, is EAGVAQSPRYKIIEKRQSVAFWCNPISGHATLYWYQQILGQGPKLLIQFQNNGVVDDSQLPKDRFSAERLKGVDSTLKIQPAKLEDSAVYLCASGYPPTGTSGRRYNEQFFGPGTRLTVL.

This clonotype has a count of ten or more. V and J are TRBV12-3 or TRBV12-4 and TRBJ2-5, with D unclear. V was trimmed by 3 bases and J by 5 bases, leaving 10 bases between them. This CDR3 comprises 13 residues. This CDR3 is CASSFRVEETQYF. CDR3 coding DNA: TGTGCCAGCAGTTTTAGGGTTGAGGAGACCCAGTACTTC.

The CDR3: CASSLLAGPEAFF. The CDR3 nucleotides read TGTGCCAGCAGCCTCCTGGCAGGGCCTGAAGCTTTCTTT. The genes are TRBV3-1 and TRBJ1-1, with TRBD1 as a possible D gene (5 bases). The CDR3 length is 13 residues. Germline CDR1 is LGHDT and CDR2 is YNNKEL (reference sequence). V lost 4 bases and J lost 6, with 12 bases in between. The whole variable domain, filled in from reference TRBV3-1 and TRBJ1-1, reads DTAVSQTPKYLVTQMGNDKSIKCEQNLGHDTMYWYKQDSKKFLKIMFSYNNKELIINETVPNRFSPKSPDKAHLNLHINSLELGDSAVYFCASSLLAGPEAFFGQGTRLTVV.

This clonotype was seen a few times. V and J are TRBV12-3 or TRBV12-4 and TRBJ2-1, with 10 positions matching TRBD1. The CDR3 spans 14 residues. Trimming took 6 bases from V and 3 from J; bases not matched to a gene: 2. CDR3 sequence reads: CASRGQGIYNEQFF. The CDR3 nucleotides read TGTGCCAGCAGGGGACAGGGGATCTACAATGAGCAGTTCTTC.

Many counts were recorded for this clonotype. The V gene is TRBV7-6, the J gene TRBJ2-5; 10 bases line up with TRBD2. The CDR3 is made up of 14 amino acids. Trimming at V came to 4 bases and at J to 4 bases, leaving 3 bases not matched to a gene. Germline V gene sequence: CDR1 SGHVS, CDR2 FNYEAQ. In DNA, the CDR3 is TGTGCCAGCAGCTCCGTAGCGGGAGGAGAGACCCAGTACTTC. It specifies CASSSVAGGETQYF. The full variable domain, completed using reference TRBV7-6 and TRBJ2-5, is GAGVSQSPRYKVTKRGQDVALRCDPISGHVSLYWYRQALGQGPEFLTYFNYEAQQDKSGLPNDRFSAERPEGSISTLTIQRTEQRDSAMYRCASSSVAGGETQYFGPGTRLLVL.

This clonotype was recorded many times. The chain joins TRBV10-3 to TRBJ2-1; maybe TRBD2 (5 bases). This CDR3 comprises 16 residues. V was cut by 2 bases and J by 3 bases, with 14 bases left in between. Per the germline V gene, CDR1 is ENHRY and CDR2 is SYGVKD. The CDR3 nucleotides are TGTGCCATCAGTGAGATCTGGCGAGAGGGCTACAATGAGCAGTTCTTC. It encodes CAISEIWREGYNEQFF.

V gene TRBV30 combines with J gene TRBJ2-1; 11 bases agree with TRBD1. Germline V lookup: CDR1 GTSNPN, CDR2 SVGIG (reference sequence). The CDR3 is made up of 15 amino acids. J gave up 6 bases and V 8 bases, and 12 bases lay outside the gene matches. Written as DNA, the CDR3 is TGTGCCAGCTCCTTTTTAGGACAGGGGGCCAATGAGCAGTTCTTC. Its protein product is CASSFLGQGANEQFF.

This clonotype was seen a handful of times. The J gene is TRBJ1-1, the V gene TRBV5-1; D is unresolved. V was clipped by 4 bases and J by 5 bases, with 12 bases between them. Looked up from germline, CDR1 is SGHRS and CDR2 is YFSETQ. The CDR3 contains 13 residues. The CDR3 nucleotides read TGCGCCAGCAGCCTAATATTTCGAACTGAAGCTTTCTTT. This encodes CASSLIFRTEAFF.

The genes are TRBV20-1 and TRBJ2-1; 10 bases fit TRBD2. With V trimmed by 3 bases and J by 4 bases, 6 bases remained unmatched. Germline CDR1 reads DFQATT; CDR2 reads SNEGSKA (reference sequence). The CDR3 covers 15 residues. This CDR3 reads CSARASGRAYNEQFF. Written as DNA, the CDR3 is TGCAGTGCTAGGGCTAGCGGGAGAGCTTACAATGAGCAGTTCTTC.

This clonotype was picked up a small number of times. The genes are TRBV14 and TRBJ2-3; D remains ambiguous. Germline V gene sequence: CDR1 SGHDN, CDR2 FVKESK. The CDR3 contains 11 residues. Trimming pared 3 bases from V and 7 bases from J, leaving 5 bases between. The CDR3, as DNA: TGTGCCAGCAGCCAGACGTATACGCAGTATTTT. It encodes CASSQTYTQYF.